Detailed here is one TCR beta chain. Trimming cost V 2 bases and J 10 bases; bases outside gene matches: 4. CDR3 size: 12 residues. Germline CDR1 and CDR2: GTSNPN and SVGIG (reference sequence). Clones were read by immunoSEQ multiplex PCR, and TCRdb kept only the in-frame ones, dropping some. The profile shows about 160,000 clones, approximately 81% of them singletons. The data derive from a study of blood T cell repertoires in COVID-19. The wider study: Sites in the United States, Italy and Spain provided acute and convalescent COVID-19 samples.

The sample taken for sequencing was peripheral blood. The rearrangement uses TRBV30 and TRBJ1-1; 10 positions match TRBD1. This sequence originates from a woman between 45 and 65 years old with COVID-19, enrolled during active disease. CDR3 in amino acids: CAWSHRTGGAFF. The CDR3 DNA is TGTGCCTGGAGTCACCGGACAGGGGGAGCTTTCTTT.